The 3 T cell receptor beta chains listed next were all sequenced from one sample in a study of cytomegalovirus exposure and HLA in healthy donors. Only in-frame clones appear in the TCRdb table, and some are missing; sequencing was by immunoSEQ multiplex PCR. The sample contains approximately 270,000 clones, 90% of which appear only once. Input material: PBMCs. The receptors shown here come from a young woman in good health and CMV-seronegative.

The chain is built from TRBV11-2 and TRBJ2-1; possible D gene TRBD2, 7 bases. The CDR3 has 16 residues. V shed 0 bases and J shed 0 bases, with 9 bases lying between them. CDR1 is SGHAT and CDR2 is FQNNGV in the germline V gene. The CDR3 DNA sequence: TGTGCCAGCAGCTTAGATGCGGGGGCCTCCTACAATGAGCAGTTCTTC. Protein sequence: CASSLDAGASYNEQFF. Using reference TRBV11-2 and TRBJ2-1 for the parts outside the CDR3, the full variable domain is EAGVAQSPRYKIIEKRQSVAFWCNPISGHATLYWYQQILGQGPKLLIQFQNNGVVDDSQLPKDRFSAERLKGVDSTLKIQPAKLEDSAVYLCASSLDAGASYNEQFFGPGTRLTVL.

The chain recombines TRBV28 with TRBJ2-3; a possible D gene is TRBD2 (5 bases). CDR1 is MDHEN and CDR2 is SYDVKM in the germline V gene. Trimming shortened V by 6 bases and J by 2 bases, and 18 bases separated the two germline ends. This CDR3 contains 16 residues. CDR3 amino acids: CASRDLEGYLTDTQYF. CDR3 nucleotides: TGTGCCAGCAGGGATCTCGAGGGCTACCTCACAGATACGCAGTATTTT.

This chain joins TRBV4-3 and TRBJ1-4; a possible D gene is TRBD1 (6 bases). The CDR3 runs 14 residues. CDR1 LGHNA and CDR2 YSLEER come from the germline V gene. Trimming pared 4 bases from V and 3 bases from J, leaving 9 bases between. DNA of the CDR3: TGCGCCAGCAGCCGGCACAGGGCTAATGAAAAACTGTTTTTT. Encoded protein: CASSRHRANEKLFF.